This paragraph covers one T cell receptor beta chain sequence. Its antigen remains unknown. Template switching by 5'RACE produced TCR cDNA, adding a universal primer site and UMIs. TCRdb independently ran MiXCR on the 5' RACE reads; one entry per CDR3 protein. Here the sample spans hundreds of thousands of distinct CDR3 sequences, roughly 22% being singletons. Germline CDR1 reads SGHTA; CDR2 reads FQGNSA. Trimming pared 7 bases from V and 4 bases from J, leaving 10 bases between. This CDR3 spans 12 amino acids. The sample originates from a study of T cells after yellow fever vaccination. Study-wide results and limits: Shared CD4/CD8 clonotypes were a small share, likely from convergent recombination.

The chain couples TRBV7-2 to TRBJ1-1; D gene unclear. The source material was PBMCs, sampled approximately 20 days after the first yellow fever vaccination. This sequence originates from a man aged 18 to 30 who received the YFV17D yellow fever vaccine. This chain's CDR3 is CASKDESTEAFF. Written as DNA, the CDR3 is TGTGCCAGCAAGGACGAGTCCACTGAAGCTTTCTTT.